This TCR beta chain was retrieved from a study of cytomegalovirus exposure and HLA in healthy donors. Study observations and caveats: In an earlier analysis, in roughly 600 donors, most V segments appeared productive either ~87% or ~30% of the time.

The CDR3 has 16 amino acids. In germline, CDR1 is LNHDA, CDR2 SQIVND (reference sequence). Trimming removed 5 bases from V and 0 bases from J, with 16 bases in between. 60 Vbeta and 13 Jbeta primers were used in PCR. Using immunoSEQ multiplex PCR, the repertoire was profiled, and TCRdb retains in-frame clones only, with some absent. The table lists some 110,000 clones, 71% of them singletons. Note on this clone: As yet, its antigen is unknown.

The chain couples TRBV19 to TRBJ1-1; no clear D gene. The source of this sequence is a female donor in good health and CMV-seronegative. What was sequenced was PBMCs. CDR3 DNA: TGTGCCAGTAGTGAACAGAATTTCTACCTGAACACTGAAGCTTTCTTT. Protein product: CASSEQNFYLNTEAFF. Full variable domain (missing parts from reference TRBV19 and TRBJ1-1): DGGITQSPKYLFRKEGQNVTLSCEQNLNHDAMYWYRQDPGQGLRLIYYSQIVNDFQKGDIAEGYSVSREKKESFPLTVTSAQKNPTAFYLCASSEQNFYLNTEAFFGQGTRLTVV.